Included here is one T cell receptor beta chain sequence, with context. Antigen specificity is unknown. The authors divided CD4+ cells into CD45RA+ naive and CD45RA-negative memory subsets. This record belongs to a study of shared clonotypes between healthy human individuals. Study results and caveats: Limitation of the genetic and exposure-history diversity represented came from the few donors.

The authors' processing: Filtering differed, since immunoSEQ gave only junction sequences and no quality scores. Sequencing used immunoSEQ multiplex PCR; TCRdb keeps in-frame clones, though not all of them. V, J and clone size reflect that table, while D and trimming were determined from the DNA. The repertoire includes about a million clones, about 80% of them detected once, and about 1.5% sits in the top ten. V shed 3 bases and J 5 bases; nucleotides not matched to a gene: 13. The CDR3 contains 17 residues. Germline V gene data show CDR1 as SGHNT and CDR2 as YYREEE (reference sequence). This rearrangement joins TRBV5-4 to TRBJ2-5; 10 bases fit TRBD2. Sequenced input: memory CD4+ T cells sorted from blood. The subset here: CD45RA-negative fraction. The TCR originated in a man between 18 and 29 years old in good health. The CDR3 DNA is TGTGCCAGCAGCTCCACCGGACTAGCGGTACCTCGGGAGACCCAGTACTTC. Encoded protein: CASSSTGLAVPRETQYF.